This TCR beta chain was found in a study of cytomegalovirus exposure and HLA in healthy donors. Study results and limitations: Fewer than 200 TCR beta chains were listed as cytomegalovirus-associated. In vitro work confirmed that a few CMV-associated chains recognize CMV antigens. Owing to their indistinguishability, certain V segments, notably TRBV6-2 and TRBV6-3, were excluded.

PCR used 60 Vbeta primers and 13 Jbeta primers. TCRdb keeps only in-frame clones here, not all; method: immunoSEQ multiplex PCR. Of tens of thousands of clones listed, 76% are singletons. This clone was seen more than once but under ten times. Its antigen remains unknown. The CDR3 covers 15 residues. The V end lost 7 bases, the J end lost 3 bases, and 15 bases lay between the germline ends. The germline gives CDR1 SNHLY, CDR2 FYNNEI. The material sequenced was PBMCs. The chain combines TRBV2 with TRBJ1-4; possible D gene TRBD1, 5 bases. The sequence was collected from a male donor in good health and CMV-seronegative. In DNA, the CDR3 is TGTGCCAGCAACACCCAGGGAAAGCCTAATGAAAAACTGTTTTTT. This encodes CASNTQGKPNEKLFF.